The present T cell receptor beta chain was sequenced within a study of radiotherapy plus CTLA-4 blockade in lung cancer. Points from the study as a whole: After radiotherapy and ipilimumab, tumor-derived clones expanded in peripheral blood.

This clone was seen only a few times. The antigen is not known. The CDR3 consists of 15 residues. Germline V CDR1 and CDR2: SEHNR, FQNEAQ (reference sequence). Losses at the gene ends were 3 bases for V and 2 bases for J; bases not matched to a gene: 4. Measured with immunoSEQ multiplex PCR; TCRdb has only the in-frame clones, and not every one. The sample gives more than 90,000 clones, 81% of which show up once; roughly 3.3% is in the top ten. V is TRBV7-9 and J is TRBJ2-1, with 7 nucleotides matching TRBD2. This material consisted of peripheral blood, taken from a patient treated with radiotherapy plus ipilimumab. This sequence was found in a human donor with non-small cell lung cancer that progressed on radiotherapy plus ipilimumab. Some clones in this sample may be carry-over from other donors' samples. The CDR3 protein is CASSLRRGAYNEQFF. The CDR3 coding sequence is TGTGCCAGCAGCTTGCGTCGGGGGGCCTACAATGAGCAGTTCTTC. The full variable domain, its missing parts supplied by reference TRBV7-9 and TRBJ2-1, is DTGVSQNPRHKITKRGQNVTFRCDPISEHNRLYWYRQTLGQGPEFLTYFQNEAQLEKSRLLSDRFSAERPKGSFSTLEIQRTEQGDSAMYLCASSLRRGAYNEQFFGPGTRLTVL.